This T cell receptor (beta chain) is from a study of high-grade serous ovarian cancer treatment subgroups. The tumor samples were collected prior to definitive surgery or chemotherapy. Findings and caveats of the study: Higher neoantigen levels went with greater TCR clonal relatedness.

Method: immunoSEQ multiplex PCR; TCRdb's copy keeps in-frame clones and lacks some. The sample has 5,500 to 6,000 clones; 60% to 75% are singletons. Concerning this clone: Its antigen is unidentified.

This CDR3 has 15 residues. V lost 2 bases and J lost 2, with 10 bases in between. Per germline, CDR1 MNHNY and CDR2 SVGAGI (reference sequence). Sequenced input: tumor tissue. The receptor was derived from a human donor with high-grade serous ovarian cancer. The J gene is TRBJ1-5, the V gene TRBV6-6; no clear D gene. CDR3 loop: CASSYPREGNQPQHF. CDR3 nucleotide sequence: TGTGCCAGCAGTTACCCTCGGGAGGGCAATCAGCCCCAGCATTTT.